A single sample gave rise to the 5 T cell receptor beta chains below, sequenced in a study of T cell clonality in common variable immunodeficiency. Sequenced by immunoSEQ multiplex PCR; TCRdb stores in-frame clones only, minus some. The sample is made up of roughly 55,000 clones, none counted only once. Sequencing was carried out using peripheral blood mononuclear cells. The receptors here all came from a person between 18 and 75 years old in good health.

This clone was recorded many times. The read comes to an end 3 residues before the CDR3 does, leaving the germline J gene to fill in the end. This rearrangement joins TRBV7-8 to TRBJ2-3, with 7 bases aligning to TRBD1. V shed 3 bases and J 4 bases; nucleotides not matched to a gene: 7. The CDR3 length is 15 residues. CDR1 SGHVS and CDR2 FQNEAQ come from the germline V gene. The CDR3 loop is CASSFTTGWSDTQYF. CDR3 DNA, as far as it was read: TGTGCCAGCAGCTTTACGACAGGGTGGTCAGATACG.

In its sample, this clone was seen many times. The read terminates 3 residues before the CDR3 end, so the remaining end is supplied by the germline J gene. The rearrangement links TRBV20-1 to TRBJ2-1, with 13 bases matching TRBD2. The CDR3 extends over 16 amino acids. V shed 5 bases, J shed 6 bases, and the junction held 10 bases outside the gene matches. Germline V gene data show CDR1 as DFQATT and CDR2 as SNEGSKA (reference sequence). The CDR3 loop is CSAPRIGLAGVNEQFF. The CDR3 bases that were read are TGCAGTGCTCCCCGAATCGGACTAGCGGGAGTCAATGAG.

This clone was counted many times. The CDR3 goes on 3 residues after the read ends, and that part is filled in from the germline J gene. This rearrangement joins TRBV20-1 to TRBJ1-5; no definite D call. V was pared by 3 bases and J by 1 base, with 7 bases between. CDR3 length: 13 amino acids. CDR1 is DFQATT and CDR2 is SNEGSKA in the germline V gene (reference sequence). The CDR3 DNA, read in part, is TGCAGTGCTAGTGGGCCCAGCAATCAGCCC. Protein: CSASGPSNQP. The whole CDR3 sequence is CSASGPSNQPQHF.

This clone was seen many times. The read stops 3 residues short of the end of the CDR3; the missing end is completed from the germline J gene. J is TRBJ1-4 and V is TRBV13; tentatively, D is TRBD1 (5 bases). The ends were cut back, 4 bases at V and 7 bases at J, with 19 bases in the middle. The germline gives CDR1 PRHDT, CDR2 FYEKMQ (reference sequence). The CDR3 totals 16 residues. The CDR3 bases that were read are TGTGCCAGCAGCTCAACCTATGGGGCGAGGGCTGAAAAA. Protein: CASSSTYGARAEK. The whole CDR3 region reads CASSSTYGARAEKLFF.

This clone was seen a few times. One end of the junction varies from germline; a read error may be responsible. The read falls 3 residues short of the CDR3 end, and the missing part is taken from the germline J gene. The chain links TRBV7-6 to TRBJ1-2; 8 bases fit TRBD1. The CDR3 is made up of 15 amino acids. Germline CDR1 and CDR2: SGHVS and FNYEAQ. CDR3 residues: CASSIAGGASYDYTF. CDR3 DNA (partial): TGTGCCAGCAGCATAGCAGGGGGCGCTTCCTACGAC.